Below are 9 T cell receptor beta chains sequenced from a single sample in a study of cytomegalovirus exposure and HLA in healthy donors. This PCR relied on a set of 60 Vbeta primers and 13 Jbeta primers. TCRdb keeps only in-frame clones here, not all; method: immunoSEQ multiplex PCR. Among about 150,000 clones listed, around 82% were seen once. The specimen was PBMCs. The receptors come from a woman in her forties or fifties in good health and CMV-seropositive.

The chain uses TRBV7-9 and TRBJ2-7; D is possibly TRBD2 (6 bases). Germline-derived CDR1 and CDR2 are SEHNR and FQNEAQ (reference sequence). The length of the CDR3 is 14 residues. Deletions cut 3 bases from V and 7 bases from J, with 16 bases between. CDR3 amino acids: CASSFFGGGGEQYF. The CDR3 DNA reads TGTGCCAGCAGCTTCTTCGGGGGTGGAGGGGAGCAGTACTTC.

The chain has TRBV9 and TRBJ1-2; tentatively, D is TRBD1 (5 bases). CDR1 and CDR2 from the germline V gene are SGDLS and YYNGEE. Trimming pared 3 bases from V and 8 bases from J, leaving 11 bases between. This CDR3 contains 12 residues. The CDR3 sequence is CASSDGTEGYTF. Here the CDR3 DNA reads TGTGCCAGCAGCGACGGGACTGAGGGCTACACCTTC.

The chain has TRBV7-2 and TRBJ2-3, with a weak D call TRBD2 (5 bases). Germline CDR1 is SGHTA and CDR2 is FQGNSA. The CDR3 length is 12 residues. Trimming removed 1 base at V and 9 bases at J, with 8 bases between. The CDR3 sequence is CASSLVGKTQYF. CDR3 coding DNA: TGTGCCAGCAGCTTAGTCGGGAAGACGCAGTATTTT.

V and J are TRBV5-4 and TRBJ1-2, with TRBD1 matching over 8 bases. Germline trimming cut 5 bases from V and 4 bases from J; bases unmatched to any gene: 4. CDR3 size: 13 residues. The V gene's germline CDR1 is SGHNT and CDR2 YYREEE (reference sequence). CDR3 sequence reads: CASSYDRGYGYTF. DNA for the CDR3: TGTGCCAGCAGTTACGACAGGGGCTATGGCTACACCTTC.

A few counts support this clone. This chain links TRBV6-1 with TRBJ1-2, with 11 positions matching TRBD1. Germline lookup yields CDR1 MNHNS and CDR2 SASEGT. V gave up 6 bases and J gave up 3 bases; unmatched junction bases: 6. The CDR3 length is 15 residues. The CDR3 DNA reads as TGTGCCAGCAGGGACCGGGACAGGGGGGACTATGGCTACACCTTC. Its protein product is CASRDRDRGDYGYTF.

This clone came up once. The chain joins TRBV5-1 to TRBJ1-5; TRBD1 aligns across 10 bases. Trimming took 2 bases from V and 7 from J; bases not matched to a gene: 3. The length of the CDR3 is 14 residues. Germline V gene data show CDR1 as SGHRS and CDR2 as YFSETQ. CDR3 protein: CASSFGQGDQPQHF. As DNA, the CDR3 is TGCGCCAGCAGCTTCGGACAGGGGGACCAGCCCCAGCATTTT.

CDR3 residues: CASRQGDQPQHF. CDR3 nucleotides: TGTGCCAGTCGACAGGGTGATCAGCCCCAGCATTTT. The chain carries TRBV19 and TRBJ1-5; 7 bases are a match to TRBD1. The V gene's germline CDR1 is LNHDA and CDR2 SQIVND (reference sequence). J gave up 5 bases and V 8 bases, and 3 bases lay outside the gene matches. The CDR3 runs to 12 residues.

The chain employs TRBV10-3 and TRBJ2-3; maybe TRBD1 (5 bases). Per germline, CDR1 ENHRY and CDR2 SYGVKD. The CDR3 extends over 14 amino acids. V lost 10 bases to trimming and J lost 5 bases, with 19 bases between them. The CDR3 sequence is CATGSTLRVDTQYF. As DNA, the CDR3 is TGTGCCACCGGCAGCACCCTCAGGGTAGATACGCAGTATTTT.

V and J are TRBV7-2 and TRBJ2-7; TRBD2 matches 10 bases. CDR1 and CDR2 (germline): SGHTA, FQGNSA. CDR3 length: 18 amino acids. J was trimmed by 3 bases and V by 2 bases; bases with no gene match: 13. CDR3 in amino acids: CASSLKRGGPVSLYEQYF. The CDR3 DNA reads TGTGCCAGCAGCTTAAAGCGGGGGGGCCCTGTCTCTCTCTACGAGCAGTACTTC.